Listed below are T cell receptor beta chains from one sample, sequenced in a study of blood T cell repertoires in COVID-19. TCRdb's table, derived via immunoSEQ multiplex PCR, lists solely in-frame clones and lacks some. The sample carries roughly 150,000 clones, approximately 78% recorded once. Sequenced material: peripheral blood. The origin of the receptors is a woman of 80 years or more with acute or convalescent COVID-19. Each CDR3 is given with its conserved first and last residue. D genes are given only for firm matches. Clone size is given for some rows only: seen once, a few or many times, or a class if the clone is expanded.

clone size	J gene	D gene	V gene	CDR3 protein	CDR3 DNA
.	TRBJ2-1	TRBD2	TRBV27	CAARRSSGGNNEQFF	TGTGCCGCCCGGCGGTCTAGCGGGGGAAACAATGAGCAGTTCTTC
.	TRBJ2-1	.	TRBV7-9	CASSFRDLLNEQFF	TGTGCCAGCAGCTTCAGGGACTTGCTGAATGAGCAGTTCTTC
.	TRBJ2-2	TRBD1	TRBV5-1	CASSSGQGATGELFF	TGCGCCAGCAGCTCTGGACAGGGGGCCACCGGGGAGCTGTTTTTT
.	TRBJ2-3	.	TRBV27	CASSYGTVPDTQYF	TGTGCCAGCAGTTATGGGACTGTGCCAGATACGCAGTATTTT
.	TRBJ2-1	TRBD1	TRBV6-1	CASSEATGTQGGLGQFF	TGTGCCAGCAGTGAAGCGACCGGGACACAAGGGGGCTTGGGGCAGTTCTTC
.	TRBJ1-1	.	TRBV2	CASSEGLLYLGDTEAFF	TGTGCCAGCAGCGAGGGACTCCTCTACCTGGGTGACACTGAAGCTTTCTTT
.	TRBJ1-1	TRBD1	TRBV2	CASVSTGSRTEAFF	TGTGCCAGCGTATCGACAGGGTCTAGGACTGAAGCTTTCTTT
.	TRBJ1-6	.	TRBV5-6	CASSFKDFPRTSPLHF	TGTGCCAGCAGCTTCAAGGACTTCCCAAGGACGTCACCCCTCCACTTT
few	TRBJ1-5	TRBD1	TRBV7-9	CASSGQAGQPQHF	TGTGCCAGCAGCGGACAGGCAGGTCAGCCCCAGCATTTT
few	TRBJ2-7	.	TRBV3-1/TRBV3-2	CASSQDLSDDGEQYF	TGTGCCAGCAGCCAAGATCTTAGCGACGACGGCGAGCAGTACTTC
.	TRBJ1-2	.	TRBV28	CASSFPIPGVNGYGYTF	TGTGCCAGCAGTTTCCCTATTCCAGGGGTAAACGGTTATGGCTACACCTTC
.	TRBJ2-4	.	TRBV3-1/TRBV3-2	CASSPRPGLAKNIQYF	TGTGCCAGCAGCCCCCGACCTGGACTAGCCAAAAACATTCAGTACTTC
.	TRBJ1-1	.	TRBV5-4	CASSTQGRTEAFF	TGTGCCAGCAGCACACAGGGTAGAACTGAAGCTTTCTTT
.	TRBJ1-2	.	TRBV6-1	CASSEMSPPTF	TGTGCCAGCAGTGAAATGTCCCCTCCCACCTTC
once	TRBJ2-1	.	TRBV27	CASRQGKVFGELAANNEQFF	TGTGCCAGCCGACAGGGAAAAGTTTTCGGTGAACTAGCGGCTAACAATGAGCAGTTCTTC
few	TRBJ1-2	.	TRBV11-2	CASSLVSFATTANYGYTF	TGTGCCAGCAGCTTAGTTTCTTTTGCGACGACAGCAAACTATGGCTACACCTTC
once	TRBJ1-1	TRBD1	TRBV6-5	CASSQQGGTEAFF	TGTGCCAGCAGCCAACAGGGGGGGACTGAAGCTTTCTTT
few	TRBJ1-4	TRBD1	TRBV10-3	CAISEPGQGSEKLFF	TGTGCCATCAGTGAACCAGGACAGGGGAGCGAAAAACTGTTTTTT
.	TRBJ1-2	TRBD1	TRBV4-1	CASSQGNRGGYGYTF	TGCGCCAGCAGCCAAGGAAACAGGGGGGGTTATGGCTACACCTTC
.	TRBJ1-6	.	TRBV10-1	CASSADAGLENSPLHF	TGCGCCAGCAGTGCCGACGCCGGTCTGGAGAATTCACCCCTCCACTTT
.	TRBJ1-2	.	TRBV5-1	CASSLVTGGGYTF	TGCGCCAGCAGCTTGGTTACAGGCGGAGGCTACACCTTC
.	TRBJ2-1	TRBD1	TRBV5-1	CASSRDRLDNEQFF	TGCGCCAGCAGCCGGGACAGACTCGACAATGAGCAGTTCTTC
.	TRBJ1-5	TRBD1	TRBV28	CASREGTGVQPQHF	TGTGCCAGCAGAGAAGGGACAGGGGTTCAGCCCCAGCATTTT
.	TRBJ2-2	TRBD1	TRBV5-1	CASGSGGAPGELFF	TGCGCCAGCGGGTCAGGGGGCGCACCCGGGGAGCTGTTTTTT
.	TRBJ2-3	.	TRBV21-1	CASTRGQGLRVLNTDTQYF	TGTGCCAGCACCCGAGGACAGGGTTTGAGGGTTCTTAACACAGATACGCAGTATTTT
.	TRBJ1-6	TRBD1	TRBV28	CASSTPGQANSPLHF	TGTGCCAGCTCAACCCCGGGACAGGCAAATTCACCCCTCCACTTT
.	TRBJ1-1	.	TRBV27	CASSLSRGSDTEAFF	TGTGCCAGCAGTTTATCGCGGGGGTCTGACACTGAAGCTTTCTTT
.	TRBJ1-2	.	TRBV25-1	CASSDAGASGYTF	TGTGCCAGCAGTGATGCAGGGGCGAGCGGCTACACCTTC
.	TRBJ1-1	.	TRBV27	CATQGGSNTEAFF	TGTGCCACCCAGGGAGGTAGTAACACTGAAGCTTTCTTT
.	TRBJ2-1	TRBD2	TRBV13	CASSRTSQSNEQFF	TGTGCCAGCAGCCGGACTAGCCAGTCCAATGAGCAGTTCTTC
.	TRBJ1-5	.	TRBV5-1	CASSLEPRDRSNQPQHF	TGCGCCAGCAGCTTGGAACCCCGAGACAGGAGCAATCAGCCCCAGCATTTT
.	TRBJ2-2	TRBD1	TRBV9	CASSNPRDRGLGGELFF	TGTGCCAGCAGCAACCCCCGAGACAGGGGGCTTGGCGGGGAGCTGTTTTTT
.	TRBJ1-2	TRBD1	TRBV27	CASSLIPSGQGGYTF	TGTGCCAGCAGTTTAATCCCTTCCGGACAGGGAGGCTACACCTTC
.	TRBJ2-5	.	TRBV7-9	CASSLSRHGETQYF	TGTGCCAGCAGCTTATCGCGTCACGGGGAGACCCAGTACTTC
.	TRBJ1-2	TRBD1	TRBV6-1	CASSEGTGVNYGYTF	TGTGCCAGCAGTGAGGGGACAGGGGTCAACTATGGCTACACCTTC